These T cell receptor beta chains were read from a single sample in a study of tissue T cells after allogeneic stem cell transplantation. TCRdb's copy holds only in-frame clones and misses some; the assay was immunoSEQ multiplex PCR. The sample holds approximately 4,900 clones, 60% to 75% seen once. The input for sequencing was tissue from the colon, taken at autopsy. The receptors stem from a female donor older than 55 with lung cancer. Both conserved end residues are part of each CDR3. The D gene is left open where the match is weak. Expanded clones get a size class; other rows say once, few or many, or leave the size out.

CDR3 protein,CDR3 DNA,clone size,D gene,J gene,V gene
CATSDYGTSGSEQFF,TGTGCCACCAGTGACTACGGGACTAGCGGGAGTGAGCAGTTCTTC,NA,TRBD2,TRBJ2-1,TRBV24-1
CASSRSPGTGDCGEQYF,TGTGCCAGCAGCCGCTCTCCTGGGACAGGAGACTGTGGGGAGCAGTACTTC,few,NA,TRBJ2-7,TRBV21-1
CSARKDRVEYF,TGCAGTGCTAGGAAAGACAGGGTTGAGTACTTC,NA,TRBD1,TRBJ2-7,TRBV20-1
CASSPWEGPPLGFF,TGTGCCAGCAGCCCGTGGGAAGGGCCCCCCTTGGGTTTCTTT,NA,NA,TRBJ1-1,TRBV9
CASSLGLESEQFF,TGTGCCAGCAGCTTAGGTTTGGAGAGTGAGCAGTTCTTC,NA,NA,TRBJ2-1,TRBV11-2
CASSAQDGETQYF,TGTGCCAGCAGTGCACAGGACGGAGAGACCCAGTACTTC,NA,NA,TRBJ2-5,TRBV27
CASSPRRGNTGELFF,TGTGCCAGCAGCCCCCGTCGGGGGAACACCGGGGAGCTGTTTTTT,NA,NA,TRBJ2-2,TRBV13
CASNRQGARYGYTF,TGTGCCAGCAATCGACAGGGGGCGCGATATGGCTACACCTTC,NA,TRBD1,TRBJ1-2,TRBV7-2
CASSLGAGTLRYEQYF,TGTGCCAGCAGCTTAGGGGCCGGGACACTTAGGTACGAGCAGTACTTC,NA,NA,TRBJ2-7,TRBV7-8
CASSWGDTTDTQYF,TGTGCCAGTAGTTGGGGGGACACCACAGATACGCAGTATTTT,NA,NA,TRBJ2-3,TRBV19
CASSQNQPQHF,TGTGCCAGTAGTCAGAATCAGCCCCAGCATTTT,NA,NA,TRBJ1-5,TRBV19
CASSPGQGNTEAFF,TGTGCCAGCAGCCCCGGACAGGGCAACACTGAAGCTTTCTTT,few,TRBD1,TRBJ1-1,TRBV5-5
CASSDPPRELFF,TGTGCCAGCAGTGACCCCCCCAGGGAGCTGTTTTTT,large,NA,TRBJ2-2,TRBV2
CASSQEGSDEQFF,TGTGCCAGCAGCCAAGAAGGGTCGGATGAGCAGTTCTTC,large,NA,TRBJ2-1,TRBV3-1/TRBV3-2
CASSGRTTFTDTQYF,TGTGCCAGCAGCGGTAGGACTACCTTCACAGATACGCAGTATTTT,NA,NA,TRBJ2-3,TRBV2
CASSRAFVRGGNSPLHF,TGTGCCAGCAGCCGGGCGTTTGTCCGGGGAGGGAATTCACCCCTCCACTTT,NA,NA,TRBJ1-6,TRBV2
CASSPRPAGGSDNEQFF,TGTGCCAGCAGCCCCCGGCCAGCGGGGGGGAGCGACAATGAGCAGTTCTTC,NA,TRBD2,TRBJ2-1,TRBV7-9
CASSPGLGYSYEQYF,TGTGCCAGCTCACCAGGGCTAGGTTACTCCTACGAGCAGTACTTC,NA,NA,TRBJ2-7,TRBV18
CASSQGGSGRSETQYF,TGTGCCAGCAGCCAGGGGGGTAGCGGGAGGTCTGAGACCCAGTACTTC,NA,TRBD2,TRBJ2-5,TRBV4-2
CASSFVTGGIIFF,TGCGCCAGCAGCTTCGTGACAGGGGGTATAATTTTCTTC,NA,TRBD1,TRBJ2-1,TRBV5-1
CASSLRGMGTDTQYF,TGTGCCAGCAGCCTCAGGGGCATGGGCACAGATACGCAGTATTTT,once,NA,TRBJ2-3,TRBV9
CAWSAGLAGGPRETQYF,TGTGCCTGGAGTGCGGGACTAGCGGGGGGGCCTCGGGAGACCCAGTACTTC,few,TRBD2,TRBJ2-5,TRBV30
CASHGQYNSPLHF,TGTGCCAGCCACGGGCAGTATAATTCACCCCTCCACTTT,NA,NA,TRBJ1-6,TRBV6-5
CASSPQGGQPQHF,TGTGCCAGCAGCCCTCAGGGTGGTCAGCCCCAGCATTTT,NA,NA,TRBJ1-5,TRBV7-3
CASSLGAGTNFFF,TGTGCCAGCAGTTTGGGCGCCGGGACGAATTTTTTCTTT,NA,NA,TRBJ1-1,TRBV6-5
CATSDSLAGALGEQFF,TGTGCCACCAGTGATTCCTTAGCGGGAGCACTAGGAGAGCAGTTCTTC,NA,TRBD2,TRBJ2-1,TRBV24-1
CASSQNTRQTNQPQHF,TGTGCCAGCAGTCAAAATACTAGACAGACCAATCAGCCCCAGCATTTT,NA,NA,TRBJ1-5,TRBV2
CASSLYPVGNTIYF,TGTGCCAGCAGCTTATACCCCGTTGGGAACACCATATATTTT,few,NA,TRBJ1-3,TRBV7-9
CASRLLAGGSGEQFF,TGTGCCAGCAGACTACTAGCGGGAGGTTCCGGGGAGCAGTTCTTC,NA,TRBD2,TRBJ2-1,TRBV6-5
CASSARGNEQFF,TGTGCCAGCAGTGCTAGGGGCAATGAGCAGTTCTTC,few,NA,TRBJ2-1,TRBV2
CASTWTSGSPSGNEQFF,TGCGCCAGCACGTGGACTAGCGGGAGTCCTTCCGGCAATGAGCAGTTCTTC,few,TRBD2,TRBJ2-1,TRBV5-1
CASSAQGSGNTIYF,TGTGCCAGCAGTGCACAGGGGTCTGGAAACACCATATATTTT,NA,TRBD1,TRBJ1-3,TRBV2
CASSQQVRTEAFF,TGTGCCAGCAGTCAACAGGTTCGCACTGAAGCTTTCTTT,NA,NA,TRBJ1-1,TRBV14
CATSTGRWDRKLSGANVLTF,TGTGCCACCAGCACGGGAAGGTGGGACAGGAAACTCTCTGGGGCCAACGTCCTGACTTTC,NA,TRBD1,TRBJ2-6,TRBV15
CASSPHREVNTGELFF,TGTGCCAGCAGTCCCCACAGGGAGGTGAACACCGGGGAGCTGTTTTTT,NA,NA,TRBJ2-2,TRBV25-1
CASRVTRDTGELFF,TGTGCCAGCAGGGTGACCCGGGACACCGGGGAGCTGTTTTTT,medium-sized,NA,TRBJ2-2,TRBV2
CASRTRDSYGYTF,TGTGCCAGCAGAACCAGGGATTCCTATGGCTACACCTTC,NA,NA,TRBJ1-2,TRBV2
CASSLWGSSEKLFF,TGTGCCAGTAGTCTTTGGGGAAGTAGTGAAAAACTGTTTTTT,large,NA,TRBJ1-4,TRBV19
CASSYGAHGAYGYTF,TGTGCCAGCAGTTACGGAGCTCACGGGGCCTATGGCTACACCTTC,NA,NA,TRBJ1-2,TRBV6-5
CASWRGGAFFNEQFF,TGTGCCAGCTGGCGCGGGGGGGCTTTTTTCAATGAGCAGTTCTTC,NA,TRBD2,TRBJ2-1,TRBV2
CASSSRQGSNTEAFF,TGTGCCAGCAGCTCCCGACAGGGCAGTAACACTGAAGCTTTCTTT,NA,TRBD1,TRBJ1-1,TRBV4-2
CSARDSGWLFF,TGCAGTGCTAGAGATTCCGGTTGGTTGTTCTTC,NA,NA,TRBJ2-1,TRBV20-1
CASSTPTGSSPNEQFF,TGTGCCAGCAGCACCCCGACAGGGTCTTCCCCTAATGAGCAGTTCTTC,once,TRBD1,TRBJ2-1,TRBV7-9
CASSGDSRSYEQYF,TGTGCCAGCAGCGGTGACAGCCGCTCCTACGAGCAGTACTTC,NA,NA,TRBJ2-7,TRBV3-1/TRBV3-2
CASRRIMNSGANVLTF,TGTGCCAGCAGACGGATCATGAACTCTGGGGCCAACGTCCTGACTTTC,few,NA,TRBJ2-6,TRBV28
CASSLEGRRSTDTQYF,TGCGCCAGCAGCTTGGAAGGCCGTAGGAGCACAGATACGCAGTATTTT,NA,NA,TRBJ2-3,TRBV5-1
CASSLVSGGDNEQFF,TGTGCCAGCAGCTTAGTAAGCGGGGGGGACAATGAGCAGTTCTTC,NA,TRBD2,TRBJ2-1,TRBV7-7
CAISEGQGYTGELFF,TGTGCCATCAGTGAGGGACAGGGTTACACCGGGGAGCTGTTTTTT,few,TRBD1,TRBJ2-2,TRBV10-3
CAISGQSAEQYF,TGTGCCATCAGCGGACAGTCCGCCGAGCAGTACTTC,NA,NA,TRBJ2-7,TRBV10-3
CASSQVWGLMDTQYF,TGTGCCAGCAGCCAAGTTTGGGGACTTATGGATACGCAGTATTTT,NA,NA,TRBJ2-3,TRBV3-1/TRBV3-2
CASSPLGTEVSGELFF,TGTGCCAGCAGCCCCCTCGGGACAGAGGTTTCCGGGGAGCTGTTTTTT,NA,TRBD1,TRBJ2-2,TRBV7-8
CASSSTGQAYGYTF,TGTGCCAGCAGTTCTACCGGGCAAGCTTATGGCTACACCTTC,NA,NA,TRBJ1-2,TRBV6-6